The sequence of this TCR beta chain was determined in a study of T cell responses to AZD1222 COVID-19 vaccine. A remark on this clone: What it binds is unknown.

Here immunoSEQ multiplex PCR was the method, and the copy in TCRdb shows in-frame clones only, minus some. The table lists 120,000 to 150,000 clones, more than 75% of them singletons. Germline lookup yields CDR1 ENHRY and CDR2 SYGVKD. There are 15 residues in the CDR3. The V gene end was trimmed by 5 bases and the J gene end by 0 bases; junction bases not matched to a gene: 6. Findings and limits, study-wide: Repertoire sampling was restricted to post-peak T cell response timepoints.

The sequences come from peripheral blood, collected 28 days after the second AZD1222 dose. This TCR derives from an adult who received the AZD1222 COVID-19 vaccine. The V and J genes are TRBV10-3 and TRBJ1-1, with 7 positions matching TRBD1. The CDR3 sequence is CAISKTDRMNTEAFF. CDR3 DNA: TGTGCCATCAGTAAAACGGACAGGATGAACACTGAAGCTTTCTTT.